Here is one TCR beta chain with its context. Generated by immunoSEQ multiplex PCR, the TCRdb table keeps only in-frame clones and is missing some. The table includes some 140,000 clones, around 80% detected once. The source of the sample is a study of cytotoxic CD8 clonotypes in ibrutinib-treated CLL. Study details: Patients attained approximately 25 partial and 2 complete responses; at median approximately 68 months, approximately 15 remained remitted while approximately twelve progressed.

The CDR3 extends over 16 amino acids. V gave up 3 bases and J gave up 5 bases; unmatched junction bases: 15. Germline CDR1 and CDR2: GTSNPN and SVGIG (reference sequence). The clonotype originates from a human donor with chronic lymphocytic leukemia. The specimen was PBMCs, collected after 12 months of ibrutinib treatment. V and J are TRBV30 and TRBJ1-2, with 7 bases that match TRBD1. This CDR3 reads CAWRERWQGVDYGYTF. The CDR3 DNA sequence: TGTGCCTGGAGAGAGCGTTGGCAGGGGGTAGATTATGGCTACACCTTC.